The TCR beta chain described here comes from a study of blood T cells in healthy people across ages. Study observations and caveats: Researchers report that TCR beta diversity correlated strongly with naive T cell percentage.

Isolation of PBMCs gave at least 7 million cells per sample. To note about this clonotype: Its matching antigen is unknown.

The second PCR ran about 6 to 11 cycles with a sample-barcoded 5' primer and J-beta primers. Each of the cDNA molecules was tagged by a template-switch adaptor with 12 random nucleotides. Via MiXCR, TCRdb re-called the 5' RACE reads, giving one row per CDR3 protein. The table records 270,000 or so distinct CDR3 sequences, 27% of them present only once. This TCR came from a woman in her sixties or seventies in good health. The specimen sequenced was blood.

The CDR3 coding sequence is TGTGCCAGCAGCCAACGAGGGACCCCGGGCGAGCAGTACTTC. Translation gives CASSQRGTPGEQYF. The V gene is TRBV3-1, the J gene TRBJ2-7; either TRBD1 or TRBD2 may supply D (5 bases each). Trimming pared 2 bases from V and 6 bases from J, leaving 14 bases between. Per the germline V gene, CDR1 is LGHDT and CDR2 is YNNKEL (reference sequence). CDR3 length equals 14 residues.